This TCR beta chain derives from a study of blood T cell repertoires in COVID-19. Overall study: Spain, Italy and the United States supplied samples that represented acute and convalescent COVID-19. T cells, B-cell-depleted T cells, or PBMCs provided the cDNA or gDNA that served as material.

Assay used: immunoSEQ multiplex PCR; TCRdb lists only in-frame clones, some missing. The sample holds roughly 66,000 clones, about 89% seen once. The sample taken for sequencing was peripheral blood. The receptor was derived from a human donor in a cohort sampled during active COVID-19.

CDR3 sequence: CASSPSGGQGYGYTF. CDR3 nucleotide sequence: TGTGCCAGCAGTCCCTCCGGGGGACAGGGCTATGGCTACACCTTC. The chain links TRBV6-5 to TRBJ1-2; 9 bases fit TRBD1. The CDR3 spans 15 residues. Germline CDR1 and CDR2: MNHEY and SVGAGI. Trimming took 5 bases from V and 4 from J; bases not matched to a gene: 8.